This T cell receptor (beta chain) was recorded in a study of cytomegalovirus exposure and HLA in healthy donors. Amplification used 60 Vbeta primers and 13 Jbeta primers. Libraries were prepared by immunoSEQ multiplex PCR; TCRdb keeps only in-frame clonotypes and omits some of them. This sample yields approximately 160,000 clones, of which around 77% are seen a single time; 1% belongs to the top ten. A remark on this clone: Its cognate antigen is unknown.

The CDR3 totals 12 residues. V was clipped by 7 bases and J by 8 bases, with 12 bases between them. CDR1 and CDR2 from the germline V gene are SGDLS and YYNGEE. General study results and limits: No immune exposure information besides CMV serostatus was available. Testing in vitro showed three CMV-associated chains specific for CMV antigens. For most TCR beta V segments, an earlier analysis put the productive rate at about 87% or about 30% of the time. In a later analysis, an Asian-associated ancestry cluster reportedly showed fewer N-insertions than the approximately 610-donor mean.

This sequence joins TRBV9 and TRBJ1-4; D is possibly TRBD1 (6 bases). The sequence derives from a woman in her forties or fifties in good health and CMV-seropositive. The sequenced sample was PBMCs. Written as DNA, the CDR3 is TGTGCCAGCGGGACAAACGGGGAAAAACTGTTTTTT. Translated: CASGTNGEKLFF.